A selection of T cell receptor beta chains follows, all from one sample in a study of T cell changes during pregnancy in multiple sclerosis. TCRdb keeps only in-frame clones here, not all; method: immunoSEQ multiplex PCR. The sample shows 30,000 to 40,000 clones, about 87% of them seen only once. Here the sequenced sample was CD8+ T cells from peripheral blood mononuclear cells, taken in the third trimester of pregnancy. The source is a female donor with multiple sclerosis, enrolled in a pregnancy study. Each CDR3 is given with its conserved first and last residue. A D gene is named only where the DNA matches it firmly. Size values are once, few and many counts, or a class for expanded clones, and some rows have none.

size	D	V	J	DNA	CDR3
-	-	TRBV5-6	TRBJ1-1	TGTGCCAGCAGCTTGGGGCGGCGAGAAGCTTTCTTT	CASSLGRREAFF
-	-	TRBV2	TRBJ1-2	TGTGCCAGCATAGGGGAACACCCTAACTATGGCTACACCTTC	CASIGEHPNYGYTF
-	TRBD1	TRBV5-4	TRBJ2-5	TGTGCCAGCAGCTTGGGGGGACAGGGGTTAGGGGAGACCCAGTACTTC	CASSLGGQGLGETQYF
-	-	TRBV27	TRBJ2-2	TGTGCCAGCAGTTTACTTACCGGGGAGCTGTTTTTT	CASSLLTGELFF
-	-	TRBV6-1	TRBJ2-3	TGTGCCAGCAGCACAGGTTCTCACACAGATACGCAGTATTTT	CASSTGSHTDTQYF
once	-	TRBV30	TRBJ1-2	TGTGCCTGGTCCAGGGGTGGTAGGTTTGGCTACACCTTC	CAWSRGGRFGYTF
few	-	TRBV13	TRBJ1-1	TGTGCCAGCAGCTTAGGTGAGCAGGGAATAGCTTTCTTT	CASSLGEQGIAFF
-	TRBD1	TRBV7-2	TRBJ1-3	TGTGCCAGCAGCTCAAGGGACAGCCTCTCTGGAAACACCATATATTTT	CASSSRDSLSGNTIYF
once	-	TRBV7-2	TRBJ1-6	TGTGCCAGCAGCCCATTCTATAATTCACCCCTCCACTTT	CASSPFYNSPLHF
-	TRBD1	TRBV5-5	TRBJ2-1	TGTGCCAGCGGATATTTGGCAGGACAGGGGCTCTACAATGAGCAGTTCTTC	CASGYLAGQGLYNEQFF
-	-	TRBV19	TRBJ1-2	TGTGCCAGTACATCTTACAGTCTCTATGGCTACACCTTC	CASTSYSLYGYTF
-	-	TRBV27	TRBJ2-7	TGTGCCAGCAGACCTAGCCGGGACTCTCTGGAGGAGCAGTACTTC	CASRPSRDSLEEQYF
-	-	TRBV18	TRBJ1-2	TGTGCCAGCTCACCACCGGGAGGAGCTAACTATGGCTACACCTTC	CASSPPGGANYGYTF
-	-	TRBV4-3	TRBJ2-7	TGCGCCAGCAGCCAAGCAAGGGGGACCTCCTACGAGCAGTACTTC	CASSQARGTSYEQYF
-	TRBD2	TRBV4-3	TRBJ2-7	TGCGCCAGCAGCCAAGGAACTAGCGGGGGTTACGAGCAGTACTTC	CASSQGTSGGYEQYF
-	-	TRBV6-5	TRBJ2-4	TGTGCCAGCAGTCCGGACAGTAACATTCAGTACTTC	CASSPDSNIQYF
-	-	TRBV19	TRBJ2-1	TGTGCCAGTAGTATAGGCCTAGCCGCCGAGCAGTTCTTC	CASSIGLAAEQFF
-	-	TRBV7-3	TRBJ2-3	TGTGCCAGCAGCTTAACGGAGGACAGCTACAATACGCAGTATTTT	CASSLTEDSYNTQYF
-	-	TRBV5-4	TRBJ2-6	TGTGCCAGCAGCTCTACTGGGGCCAACGTCCTGACTTTC	CASSSTGANVLTF
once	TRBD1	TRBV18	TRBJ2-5	TGTGCCAGCTCGAGCGGACAGGGTCAAGAGACCCAGTACTTC	CASSSGQGQETQYF
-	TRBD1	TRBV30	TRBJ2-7	TGTGCCTCGGACAGGGAAACCAGCTCCTACGAGCAGTACTTC	CASDRETSSYEQYF
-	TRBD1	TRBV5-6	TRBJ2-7	TGTGCCAGCAGCTTCGACGGGGTGACAGGGAGCTCCGAGCAGTACTTC	CASSFDGVTGSSEQYF
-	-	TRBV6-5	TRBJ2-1	TGTGCCAGCAGCCCCACTCCTCTCCCTTACAATGAGCAGTTCTTC	CASSPTPLPYNEQFF
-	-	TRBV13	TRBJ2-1	TGTGCCAGCAGCTCCGGGCGGGATGAGCAGTTCTTC	CASSSGRDEQFF
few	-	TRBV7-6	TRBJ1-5	TGTGCCAGCAGCTTAGACCCGGACATCAGTCAGCCCCAGCATTTT	CASSLDPDISQPQHF
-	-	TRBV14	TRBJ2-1	TGTGCCAGCAGCCAACTGGGCCTCAGCAATGAGCAGTTCTTC	CASSQLGLSNEQFF
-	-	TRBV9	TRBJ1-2	TGTGCCAGCAGCTCTGGGAGATTTCGCTCCCTTGGCTACACCTTC	CASSSGRFRSLGYTF
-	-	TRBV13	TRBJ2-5	TGTGCCAGCAGCTCGGACTCGACAGAGACCCAGTACTTC	CASSSDSTETQYF
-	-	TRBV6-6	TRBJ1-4	TGTGCCAGCAGAGGGGCTTTTGATGAAAAACTGTTTTTT	CASRGAFDEKLFF
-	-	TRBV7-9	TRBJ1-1	TGTGCCAGCAGCTTTACAGGCAACACTGAAGCTTTCTTT	CASSFTGNTEAFF
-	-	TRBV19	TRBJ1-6	TGTGCCAGTAGAACCCGAGGGTATAATTCACCCCTCCACTTT	CASRTRGYNSPLHF
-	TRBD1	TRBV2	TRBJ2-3	TGTGCCAGCAGCGAGTCCGGGACAGGGGCCCTACGAGGCACAGATACGCAGTATTTT	CASSESGTGALRGTDTQYF
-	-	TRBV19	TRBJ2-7	TGTGCCAGTAGCGAGGGATGGGGGCCCTACGAGCAGTACTTC	CASSEGWGPYEQYF
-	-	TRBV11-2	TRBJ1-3	TGTGCCAGCAGCTCTACAGGGTATTCTGGAAACACCATATATTTT	CASSSTGYSGNTIYF
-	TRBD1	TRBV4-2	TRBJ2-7	TGTGCCAGCAGCCCCACAGGGGTCTACGAGCAGTACTTC	CASSPTGVYEQYF
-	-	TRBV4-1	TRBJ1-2	TGCGCCAGCAGCCAACCATCGGTTTTAGGGGATGGTAACTATGGCTACACCTTC	CASSQPSVLGDGNYGYTF
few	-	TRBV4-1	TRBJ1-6	TGCGCCAGCAGCCAAGAAACGGCCGGAGGATCACCCCTCCACTTT	CASSQETAGGSPLHF
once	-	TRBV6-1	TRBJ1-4	TGTGCCAGCGAGCTGTTCAGATGGGAGAAACTGTTTTTT	CASELFRWEKLFF
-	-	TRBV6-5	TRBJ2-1	TGTGCCAGCAGTTACTCGAATCAGGCCCTGGTCAATGAGCAGTTCTTC	CASSYSNQALVNEQFF
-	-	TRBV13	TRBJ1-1	TGTGCCAGCAGCTTTTTAGGGGAGGGGGCTGAAGCTTTCTTT	CASSFLGEGAEAFF
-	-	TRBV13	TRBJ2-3	TGTGCCAGCAGATACACAGATACGCAGTATTTT	CASRYTDTQYF
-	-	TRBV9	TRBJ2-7	TGTGCCAGCAGCGTGGGGGGACGGGACGAGCAGTACTTC	CASSVGGRDEQYF
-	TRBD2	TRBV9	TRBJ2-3	TGTGCCAGCAGCGTAGACGGCGGGGGGGCGGCAGATACGCAGTATTTT	CASSVDGGGAADTQYF
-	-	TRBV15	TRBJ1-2	TGTGCCACCAGCAGAGATCGTGGGGGGGTCTATGGCTACACCTTC	CATSRDRGGVYGYTF
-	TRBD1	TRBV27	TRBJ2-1	TGTGCCAGCAGTTGGACAGGGGTAGGAAATGAGCAGTTCTTC	CASSWTGVGNEQFF
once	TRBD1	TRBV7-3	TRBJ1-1	TGTGCCAGCAGCTGGGACAGGTGGAACACTGAAGCTTTCTTT	CASSWDRWNTEAFF
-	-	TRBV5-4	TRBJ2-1	TGTGCCAGCAGCTTGTCTAGCACTGAGCAGTTCTTC	CASSLSSTEQFF
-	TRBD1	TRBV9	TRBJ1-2	TGTGCCAGCAGCCCCACAGGACAGGGCCCGTTTAACTATGGCTACACCTTC	CASSPTGQGPFNYGYTF
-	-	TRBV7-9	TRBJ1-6	TGTGCCAGCAGCTTTAATTTAAGGACAGTGGGATCACCCCTCCACTTT	CASSFNLRTVGSPLHF
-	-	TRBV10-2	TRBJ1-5	TGCGCCAGCAGTGAAGGGGGGGTCCCTCAGCCCCAGCATTTT	CASSEGGVPQPQHF
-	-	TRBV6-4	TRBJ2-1	TGTGCCAGCAGTCCGGACACTTCCTACAATGAGCAGTTCTTC	CASSPDTSYNEQFF
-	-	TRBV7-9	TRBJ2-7	TGTGCCAGCAGCCCCTCCTCCAGGGACTACGAGCAGTACTTC	CASSPSSRDYEQYF
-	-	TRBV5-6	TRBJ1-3	TGTGCCAGCAGCTTTACGAGCTCTGGAAACACCATATATTTT	CASSFTSSGNTIYF
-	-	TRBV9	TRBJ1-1	TGTGCCAGCAGCCCACCGGGAGTTGAAGCTTTCTTT	CASSPPGVEAFF
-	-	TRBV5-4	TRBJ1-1	TGTGCCAGCAGCTTGGGGACTTCCATGAACACTGAAGCTTTCTTT	CASSLGTSMNTEAFF
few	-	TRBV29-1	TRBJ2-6	TGCAGCGTTCCCTCCGGGGCCAACGTCCTGACTTTC	CSVPSGANVLTF
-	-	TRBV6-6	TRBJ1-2	TGTGCCAGCAGTTATCCGTATGGCTACACCTTC	CASSYPYGYTF
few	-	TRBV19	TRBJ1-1	TGTGCCAGTAGTATAGTAGGGGAGAACACTGAAGCTTTCTTT	CASSIVGENTEAFF
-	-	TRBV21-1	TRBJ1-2	TGTGCCAGCAGCCAACCTATCTATGGCTACACCTTC	CASSQPIYGYTF